The present T cell receptor (beta chain) was sequenced within a study of OX40 agonist ivuxolimab in advanced cancers. As for the study in general: Partial responses occurred in three patients (one hepatocellular carcinoma, two cutaneous melanoma).

Study-wide results and caveats: CD8+ T cells showed, on average, more clonal expansion than CD4+ cells.

Sequencing used immunoSEQ multiplex PCR; TCRdb keeps in-frame clones, though not all of them. The sample yields around 100,000 clones, 75% to 95% seen once. About this clone: Antigen unknown.

This TCR was recovered from an adult with an advanced solid tumor such as melanoma, head and neck, liver or kidney cancer. Sample: CD4+ or CD8+ T cells sorted from blood, taken in a trial of the OX40 agonist ivuxolimab.

CDR3 in amino acids: CASSPIQANEKLFF. The CDR3 nucleotides are TGTGCCAGCTCACCAATCCAGGCAAATGAAAAACTGTTTTTT. The chain combines TRBV18 with TRBJ1-4, with D uncertain. Germline V gene data show CDR1 as KGHSH and CDR2 as LQKENI. The CDR3 is 14 amino acids. V was pared by 2 bases and J by 5 bases, with 9 bases between.